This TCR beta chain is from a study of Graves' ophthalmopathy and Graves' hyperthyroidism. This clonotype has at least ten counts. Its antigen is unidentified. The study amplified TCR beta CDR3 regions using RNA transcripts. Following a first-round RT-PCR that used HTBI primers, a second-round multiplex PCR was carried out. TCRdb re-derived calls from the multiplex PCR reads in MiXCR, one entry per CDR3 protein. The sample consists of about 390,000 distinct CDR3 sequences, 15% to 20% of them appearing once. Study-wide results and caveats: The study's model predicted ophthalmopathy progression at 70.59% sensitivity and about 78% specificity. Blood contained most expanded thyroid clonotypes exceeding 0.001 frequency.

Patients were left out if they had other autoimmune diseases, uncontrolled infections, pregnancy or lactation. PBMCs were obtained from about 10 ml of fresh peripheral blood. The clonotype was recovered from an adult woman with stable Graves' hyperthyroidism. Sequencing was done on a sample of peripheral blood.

In DNA form, the CDR3 reads TGCAGTGCTACCGATGGACAGTATCATGGCTACACCTTC. Translated: CSATDGQYHGYTF. The rearrangement joins TRBV20-1 to TRBJ1-2, with D tentatively TRBD1 (6 bases). V dropped 4 bases and J dropped 6 bases, with 15 bases sitting between them. Germline-derived CDR1 and CDR2 are DFQATT and SNEGSKA (reference sequence). The CDR3 extends over 13 amino acids.